Listed below are T cell receptor beta chains from one sample, sequenced in a study of response to subunit inactivated influenza vaccine. TCRdb recomputed calls from the RT-PCR reads with MiXCR, one row per CDR3 protein. The profile shows hundreds of thousands of distinct CDR3 sequences, roughly 20% of them singletons. The sequencing used PBMCs from blood, collected roughly 5 days after vaccination. The receptors derive from a middle-aged man who received an inactivated influenza vaccine. CDR3s include the opening cysteine and the closing phenylalanine or tryptophan. D genes are given only for firm matches. Expanded clones are given a class, and other clones once, few, many or no size at all.

J: TRBJ1-4; D: TRBD1; V: TRBV27; size: -; CDR3: CASSLSTGVNEKLFF; DNA: TGTGCCAGCAGTTTATCCACAGGGGTTAATGAAAAACTGTTTTTT
J: TRBJ2-1; D: -; V: TRBV5-5; size: many; CDR3: CASTPTGRTIYNEQFF; DNA: TGTGCCAGCACCCCAACGGGACGGACTATCTACAATGAGCAGTTCTTC
J: TRBJ2-3; D: -; V: TRBV6-5; size: many; CDR3: CASSYSTGTDTQYF; DNA: TGTGCCAGCAGTTACTCGACTGGGACAGATACGCAGTATTTT
J: TRBJ2-7; D: -; V: TRBV5-1; size: many; CDR3: CASSLGGGPYEQYF; DNA: TGCGCCAGCAGCTTGGGAGGGGGTCCCTACGAGCAGTACTTC
J: TRBJ2-7; D: -; V: TRBV29-1; size: many; CDR3: CSVEATGNSYEQYF; DNA: TGCAGCGTTGAAGCAACAGGTAACTCCTACGAGCAGTACTTC
J: TRBJ2-5; D: TRBD1; V: TRBV20-1; size: many; CDR3: CSARFTGGRGTQYF; DNA: TGCAGTGCTAGATTCACAGGGGGACGCGGGACCCAGTACTTC
J: TRBJ2-1; D: -; V: TRBV9; size: -; CDR3: CASSTSSSSYNEQFF; DNA: TGTGCCAGCAGCACTAGCTCCAGCTCCTACAATGAGCAGTTCTTC
J: TRBJ1-1; D: -; V: TRBV20-1; size: few; CDR3: CSARVPGKTEAFF; DNA: TGCAGTGCTAGAGTGCCGGGAAAAACTGAAGCTTTCTTT
J: TRBJ2-3; D: TRBD2; V: TRBV6-1; size: -; CDR3: CASSEMGGSADTQYF; DNA: TGTGCCAGCAGTGAAATGGGGGGGTCCGCAGATACGCAGTATTTT
J: TRBJ1-1; D: TRBD1; V: TRBV20-1; size: -; CDR3: CSARDGQGRTEAFF; DNA: TGCAGTGCTAGAGATGGACAGGGACGCACTGAAGCTTTCTTT
J: TRBJ2-3; D: TRBD2; V: TRBV7-9; size: -; CDR3: CASSLAGLAVTGTQYF; DNA: TGTGCCAGCAGCTTAGCCGGACTAGCGGTCACCGGTACGCAGTATTTT
J: TRBJ1-2; D: TRBD1; V: TRBV20-1; size: many; CDR3: CSASLRRQGIEGYTF; DNA: TGCAGTGCTAGTTTGCGGCGACAGGGTATCGAGGGCTACACCTTC
J: TRBJ1-2; D: -; V: TRBV5-1; size: few; CDR3: CASSLETNRHGYTF; DNA: TGCGCCAGCAGCCTCGAGACGAACAGGCATGGCTACACCTTC
J: TRBJ2-6; D: -; V: TRBV10-3; size: -; CDR3: CALSFSWTFNSGANVLTF; DNA: TGTGCCCTCAGTTTTTCCTGGACTTTTAACTCTGGGGCCAACGTCCTGACTTTC
J: TRBJ1-2; D: -; V: TRBV25-1; size: few; CDR3: CASSEAREEISIGYTF; DNA: TGTGCCAGCAGTGAGGCTCGGGAGGAAATATCTATTGGCTACACCTTC
J: TRBJ2-7; D: -; V: TRBV10-3; size: few; CDR3: CAISPGDYEQYF; DNA: TGTGCCATCAGTCCCGGAGACTACGAGCAGTACTTC